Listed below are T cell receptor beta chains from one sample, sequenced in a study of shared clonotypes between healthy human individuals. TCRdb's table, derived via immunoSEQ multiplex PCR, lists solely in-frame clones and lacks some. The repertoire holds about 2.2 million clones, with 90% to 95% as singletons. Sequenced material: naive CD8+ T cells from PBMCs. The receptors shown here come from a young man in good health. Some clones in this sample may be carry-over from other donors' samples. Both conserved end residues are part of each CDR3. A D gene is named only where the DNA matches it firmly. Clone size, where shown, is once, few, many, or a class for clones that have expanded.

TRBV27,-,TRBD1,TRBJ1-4,TGTGCCAGCAGTCCAGGACAGGGATGGGATGAAAAACTGTTTTTT,CASSPGQGWDEKLFF
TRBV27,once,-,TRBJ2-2,TGTGCCAGCAGTTTAATAACAGGGCTTACCGGGGAGCTGTTTTTT,CASSLITGLTGELFF
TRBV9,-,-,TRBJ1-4,TGTGCCAGCTCGGTTGGCCTAGTTGCAACTAATGAAAAACTGTTTTTT,CASSVGLVATNEKLFF
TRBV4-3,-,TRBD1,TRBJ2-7,TGCGCCAGCAGCCAAGTAGGCCAGGGGGCCTACGAGCAGTACTTC,CASSQVGQGAYEQYF
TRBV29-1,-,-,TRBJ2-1,TGCAGCGCGGCCGGGGTTGATGAGCAGTTCTTC,CSAAGVDEQFF
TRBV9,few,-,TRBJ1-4,TGTGCCAGCAGCATAGGGAGGGCAGGGAGATATGAAAAACTGTTTTTT,CASSIGRAGRYEKLFF
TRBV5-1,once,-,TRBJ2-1,TGCGCCAGCAGCCCGACCCGTCGTGGGATATTCGATGAGCAGTTCTTC,CASSPTRRGIFDEQFF
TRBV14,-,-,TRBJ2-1,TGTGCCAGCAGCCGCTCCTACAATGAGCAGTTCTTC,CASSRSYNEQFF
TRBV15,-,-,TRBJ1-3,TGTGCCACCAGCAGAGAGGGTCTAGAGTTTGGAAACACCATATATTTT,CATSREGLEFGNTIYF
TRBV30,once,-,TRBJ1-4,TGTGCCTGGGCAGGGGCAACTAATGAAAAACTGTTTTTT,CAWAGATNEKLFF
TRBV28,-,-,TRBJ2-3,TGTGCCAGCAGGGGCGGCCGACACCCGGGCACAGATACGCAGTATTTT,CASRGGRHPGTDTQYF
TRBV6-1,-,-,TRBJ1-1,TGTGCCAGCAGTCCTTTGCGGACGAACACTGAAGCTTTCTTT,CASSPLRTNTEAFF
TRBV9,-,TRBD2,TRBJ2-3,TGTGCCAGCAGCGTAGGGCTAGCGGGAGGAGATACGCAGTATTTT,CASSVGLAGGDTQYF
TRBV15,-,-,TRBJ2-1,TGTGCCACCAGGGAAACAGGGAGTTGGTCGATCAATGAGCAGTTCTTC,CATRETGSWSINEQFF
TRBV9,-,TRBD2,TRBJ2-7,TGTGCCAGCAGCGCGACTAGCGGGGATAACGAGCAGTACTTC,CASSATSGDNEQYF
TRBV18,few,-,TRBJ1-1,TGTGCCAGCTCAAATAAAGGCACTTTGAACACTGAAGCTTTCTTT,CASSNKGTLNTEAFF
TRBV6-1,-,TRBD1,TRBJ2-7,TGTGCCAGCAGTGAAGCCCGGACAGGGGGACACGAGCAGTACTTC,CASSEARTGGHEQYF
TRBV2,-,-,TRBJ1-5,TGTGCCAGCAGTGAATGGGTTATCATCGGTCAGCCCCAGCATTTT,CASSEWVIIGQPQHF
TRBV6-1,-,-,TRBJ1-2,TGTGCCACCAGGTGGGAGGGACTCTATGGCTACACCTTC,CATRWEGLYGYTF
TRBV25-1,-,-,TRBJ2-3,TGTGCCAACACTGACCCTCGACCCGGGAAAGATACGCAGTATTTT,CANTDPRPGKDTQYF
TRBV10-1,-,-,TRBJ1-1,TGCGCCAGCAGAACAGGGAGAAACACTGAAGCTTTCTTT,CASRTGRNTEAFF
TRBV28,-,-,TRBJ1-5,TGTGCCAGCAGTCTCCCCGCGTTATACGGCTCCAATCAGCCCCAGCATTTT,CASSLPALYGSNQPQHF
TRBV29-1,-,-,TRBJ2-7,TGCAGCGTTGATGAAGGGCCGGGCGAGCAGTACTTC,CSVDEGPGEQYF
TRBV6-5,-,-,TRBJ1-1,TGTGCCAGCAGTTACTCGAGCCGGGGCACTGAAGCTTTCTTT,CASSYSSRGTEAFF
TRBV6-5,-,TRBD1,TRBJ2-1,TGTGCCAGCAGTTATCGGGACAGGGGATTAAATGAGCAGTTCTTC,CASSYRDRGLNEQFF
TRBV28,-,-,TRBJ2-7,TGTGCCAGCAGTTCCTCCCGGGTGGCCCAGGGACTTGATTCCTACGAGCAGTACTTC,CASSSSRVAQGLDSYEQYF
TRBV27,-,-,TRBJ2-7,TGTGCCAGCAGTTCCAGGGCCGGGGGGCTCTACGAGCAGTACTTC,CASSSRAGGLYEQYF
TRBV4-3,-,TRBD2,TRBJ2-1,TGCGCCAGCAGCTACAAAGCGGGAGGGGAGCAGTTCTTC,CASSYKAGGEQFF
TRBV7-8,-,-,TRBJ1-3,TGTGCCAGCAGCTTAGCCGGCAGAGCTGGAAACACCATATATTTT,CASSLAGRAGNTIYF
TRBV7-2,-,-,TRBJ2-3,TGTGCCAGCAGCCCACCCCGGAGAGACGTTTCCACAGATACGCAGTATTTT,CASSPPRRDVSTDTQYF
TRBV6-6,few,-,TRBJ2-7,TGTGCCAGCAGTTACTCGGCTAACGAGCAGTACTTC,CASSYSANEQYF
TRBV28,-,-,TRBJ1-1,TGTGCCAGCAGTTTAATAACTGAAGCTTTCTTT,CASSLITEAFF
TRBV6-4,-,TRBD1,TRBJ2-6,TGTGCCAGCAGTGCCAAATTGGGACAGGCGGTAGTTGCTGGGGCCAACGTCCTGACTTTC,CASSAKLGQAVVAGANVLTF